This T cell receptor beta chain was recorded in a study of identical twins (dated by TCRdb to 2016 to 2017). About the investigation overall: The study deep-sequenced TCR alpha and beta repertoires from monozygotic twins, unrelated adults of various ages and cord blood to test whether fetal clonotypes persist. Replicate twin experiments were performed at different times using different library preparation protocols to rule out contamination. Broad study findings and their caveats: Excess twin sharing in beta out-of-frame sequences was weaker because fewer shared sequences lowered the signal-to-noise ratio. Compared with coincidental sharing between unrelated individuals, an excess of low generation-probability sequences was observed among out-of-frame TCR alpha sequences shared between twins. Because the same donors could not be followed over many years, conclusions were based on cross-sectional statistical analysis. Abundant cord blood beta clonotypes had fewer insertions, young adult naive repertoires showed a similar but weaker trend, and memory repertoires showed no such trend. Zero-insertion analyses could be partly confounded by invariant T cells such as MAIT and iNKT, although diverse VJ usage argued against such confounding for most clonotypes. In monozygotic twins, recombination models systematically underestimated out-of-frame TCR alpha sharing, but the models matched the sharing seen between unrelated individuals.

The library was obtained by 5' RACE. Sequencing was carried out with an Illumina HiSeq 2000. Template switching introduced a universal primer binding site; the final cDNA contained a unique molecular identifier, enabling accurate counting of TCR cDNA molecules. Specific primers in the conserved constant-segment region were used to synthesize first-strand cDNA for TCR alpha and beta chains. Each cDNA library was double barcoded, with a SMART-Mk sample barcode plus Illumina barcodes, to control for contamination. Two successive PCR steps introduced TruSeq adapter sequences along with Illumina sample barcodes. The TCR alpha and beta cDNA libraries were sequenced on the Illumina HiSeq platform using custom primers. As for the original processing: Unique molecular identifiers were extracted from raw reads with MiGEC, and CDR3 positions were determined with MiXCR. Recombination models were inferred per individual with the repgenHMM and IGoR tools using an EM algorithm. The tcR package in R was used for shared clonotype analysis, with sharing normalized by the product of cloneset sizes. To study raw recombination without the effects of thymic and clonal selection, out-of-frame nonproductive sequences were analyzed. The public sequencing data were trimmed at Q25 with fastp and processed into clonotypes with MiXCR by TCRdb, which kept only in-frame beta chains. Entries that share a CDR3 protein sequence are merged under the most common genes and DNA. These V and J calls derive from TCRdb rather than the authors' analysis. A total of hundreds of thousands of distinct CDR3 sequences appear in this sample, more than 9% of them only once. The ten largest clones take up around 7.2% of the sample.

This clonotype was detected a few times. The specificity of this receptor is unknown. The sample holds no much larger clone one base away, and base qualities are not on file. Every donor in the study was a healthy Caucasian. The twin cohort consisted of three pairs of female monozygotic twins, all aged roughly 18 to 30 years. CD4+ and CD8+ T cell populations were isolated with positive isolation kits from Invitrogen. These data were also filed under a second study, of yellow fever vaccine responses in identical twins. From the second report: According to the authors, the vaccine-induced T cell response in identical twins seemed to be partly convergent and partly specific to each individual. Focusing on identical twins, the study followed the T cell clones that responded to the vaccine, and did so with precision.

The source of this sequence is a woman aged 18-29 years in good health. Sequenced sample: CD8+ T cells sorted from blood.

The nucleotide sequence is given as TGTGCCAGCAGTCCCCCGACGCTTCTTTTAGATACGCAGTATTTT. Translated, it reads CASSPPTLLLDTQYF. The chain is assembled from TRBV28 and TRBJ2-3, with the D gene too uncertain to name. The germline V gene gives CDR1 as MDHEN and CDR2 as SYDVKM. The CDR3 numbers 15 residues from cysteine through phenylalanine. Solely the CDR3 DNA is kept, with 45 bases framed from the first base. V drops 5 bases and J drops 5 bases, leaving 17 bases in between. The CDR3 plus the reference TRBV28 and TRBJ2-3 genes for the other parts give the full variable domain: DVKVTQSSRYLVKRTGEKVFLECVQDMDHENMFWYRQDPGLGLRLIYFSYDVKMKEKGDIPEGYSVSREKKERFSLILESASTNQTSMYLCASSPPTLLLDTQYFGPGTRLTVL.